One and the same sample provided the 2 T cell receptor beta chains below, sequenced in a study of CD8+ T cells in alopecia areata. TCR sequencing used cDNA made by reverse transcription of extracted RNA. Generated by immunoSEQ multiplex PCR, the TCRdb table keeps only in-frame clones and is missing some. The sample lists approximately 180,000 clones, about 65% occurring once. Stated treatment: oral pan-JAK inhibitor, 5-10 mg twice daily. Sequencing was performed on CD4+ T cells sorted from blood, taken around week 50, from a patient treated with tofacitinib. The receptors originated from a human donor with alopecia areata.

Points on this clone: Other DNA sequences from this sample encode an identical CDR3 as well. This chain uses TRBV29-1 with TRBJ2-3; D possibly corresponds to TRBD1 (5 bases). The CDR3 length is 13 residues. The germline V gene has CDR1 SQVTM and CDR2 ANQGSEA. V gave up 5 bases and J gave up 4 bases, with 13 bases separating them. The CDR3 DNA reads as TGCAGCGTTAGTGGCAGGGTTTCAGATACGCAGTATTTT. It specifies CSVSGRVSDTQYF.

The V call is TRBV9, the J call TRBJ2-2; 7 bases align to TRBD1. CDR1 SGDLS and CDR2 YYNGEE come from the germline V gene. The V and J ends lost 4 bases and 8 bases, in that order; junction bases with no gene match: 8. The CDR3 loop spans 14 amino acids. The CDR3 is CASSSRQGIGELFF. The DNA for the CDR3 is TGTGCCAGCAGCTCTCGACAGGGAATAGGGGAGCTGTTTTTT.